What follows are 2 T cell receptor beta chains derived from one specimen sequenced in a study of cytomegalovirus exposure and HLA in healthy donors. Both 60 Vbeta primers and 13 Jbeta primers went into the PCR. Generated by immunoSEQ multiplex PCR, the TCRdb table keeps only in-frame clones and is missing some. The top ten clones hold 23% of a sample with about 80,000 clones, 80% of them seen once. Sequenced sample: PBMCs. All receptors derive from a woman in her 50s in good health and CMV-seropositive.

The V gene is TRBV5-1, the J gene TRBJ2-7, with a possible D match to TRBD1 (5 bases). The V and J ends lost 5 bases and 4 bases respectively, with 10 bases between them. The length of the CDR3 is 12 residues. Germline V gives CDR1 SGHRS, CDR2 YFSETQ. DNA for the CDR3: TGCGCCAGCAGTAAAGACAGATACGAGCAGTACTTC. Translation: CASSKDRYEQYF.

The CDR3, as DNA: TGTGCCAGCAGTGAGGGAGGGCCAAACCCCTATAATCAGCCCCAGCATTTT. It yields the protein CASSEGGPNPYNQPQHF. The rearrangement uses TRBV2 and TRBJ1-5; D unclear. The CDR3 extends over 17 amino acids. CDR1 and CDR2 (germline): SNHLY, FYNNEI. V was pared by 3 bases and J by 4 bases, with 19 bases between. Complete variable domain (other parts from reference TRBV2 and TRBJ1-5): EPEVTQTPSHQVTQMGQEVILRCVPISNHLYFYWYRQILGQKVEFLVSFYNNEISEKSEIFDDQFSVERPDGSNFTLKIRSTKLEDSAMYFCASSEGGPNPYNQPQHFGDGTRLSIL.